The sequence of this T cell receptor beta chain was determined in a study of shared clonotypes between healthy human individuals. For the study at large: Researchers drew samples from two women and a few men aged 18 to 49.

This clone was observed a single time. Its specificity is not known. General study results and limits: A generally larger estimated richness was seen in naive subsets than in memory subsets. The genetic and exposure-history diversity represented was limited by few donors.

The ends lost 1 base at V and 6 bases at J; junction bases unmatched: 4. The CDR3 is 15 amino acids. The germline V gene encodes CDR1 SGHVS and CDR2 FNYEAQ. Here immunoSEQ multiplex PCR was the method, and the copy in TCRdb shows in-frame clones only, minus some. This table has about 300,000 clones, less than 85% appearing once. The rearrangement uses TRBV7-6 and TRBJ2-7; 12 positions match TRBD1. The TCR originated in a young man in good health. Material for sequencing was memory CD4+ T cells sorted from blood. Subset in this sample: CD45RA-negative fraction. In DNA form, the CDR3 reads TGTGCCAGCAGCTTAGGGGGACAGGGGGCGGGCGAGCAGTACTTC. Encoded protein: CASSLGGQGAGEQYF.